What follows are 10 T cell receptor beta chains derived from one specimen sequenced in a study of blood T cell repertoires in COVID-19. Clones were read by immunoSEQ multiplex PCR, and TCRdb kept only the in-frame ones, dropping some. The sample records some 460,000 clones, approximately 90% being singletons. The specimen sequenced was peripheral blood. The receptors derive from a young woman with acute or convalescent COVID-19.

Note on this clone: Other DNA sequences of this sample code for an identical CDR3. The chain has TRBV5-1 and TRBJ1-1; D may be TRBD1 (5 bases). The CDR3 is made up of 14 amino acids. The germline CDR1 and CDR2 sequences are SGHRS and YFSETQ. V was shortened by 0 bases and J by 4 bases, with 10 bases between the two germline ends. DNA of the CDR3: TGCGCCAGCAGCTTGGAGGCAGGGCGCACTGAAGCTTTCTTT. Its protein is CASSLEAGRTEAFF.

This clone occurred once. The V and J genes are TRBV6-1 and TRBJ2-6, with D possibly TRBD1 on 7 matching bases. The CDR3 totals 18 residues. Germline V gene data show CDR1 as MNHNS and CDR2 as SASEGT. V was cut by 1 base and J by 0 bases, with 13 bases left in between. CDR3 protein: CASSEGGTANSGANVLTF. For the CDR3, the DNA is TGTGCCAGCAGTGAAGGCGGGACAGCGAACTCTGGGGCCAACGTCCTGACTTTC.

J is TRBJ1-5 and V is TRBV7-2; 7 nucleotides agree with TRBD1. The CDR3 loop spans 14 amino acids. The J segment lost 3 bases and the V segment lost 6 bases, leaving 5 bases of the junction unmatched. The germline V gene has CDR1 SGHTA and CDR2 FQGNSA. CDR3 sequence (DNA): TGTGCCAGCAGTTCAACAGGGGTCAATCAGCCCCAGCATTTT. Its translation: CASSSTGVNQPQHF.

The CDR3, as DNA: TGTGCCACCAGTCTAGCGGTCGGAGGGGGCACAGATACGCAGTATTTT. Protein: CATSLAVGGGTDTQYF. The chain is built from TRBV24-1 and TRBJ2-3; 7 bases line up with TRBD2. Germline CDR1 KGHDR, CDR2 SFDVKD. J was trimmed by 1 base and V by 6 bases; bases with no gene match: 9. This CDR3 spans 16 amino acids.

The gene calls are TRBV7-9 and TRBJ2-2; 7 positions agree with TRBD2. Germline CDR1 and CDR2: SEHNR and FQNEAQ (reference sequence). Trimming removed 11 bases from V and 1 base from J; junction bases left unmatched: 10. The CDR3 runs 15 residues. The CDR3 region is CAPKVKRGNTGELFF. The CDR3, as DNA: TGTGCCCCCAAGGTAAAGCGGGGGAACACCGGGGAGCTGTTTTTT.

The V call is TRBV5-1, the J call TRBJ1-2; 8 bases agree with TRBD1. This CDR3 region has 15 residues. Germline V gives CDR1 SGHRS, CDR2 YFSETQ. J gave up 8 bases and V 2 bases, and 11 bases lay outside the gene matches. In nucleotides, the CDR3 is TGCGCCAGCAGCTTCCGACAGGGGCCTTCGGGGGGCTACACCTTC. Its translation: CASSFRQGPSGGYTF.

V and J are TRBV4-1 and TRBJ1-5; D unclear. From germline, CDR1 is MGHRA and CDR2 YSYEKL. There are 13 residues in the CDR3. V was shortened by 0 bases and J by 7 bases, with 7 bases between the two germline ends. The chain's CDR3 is CASSQEEGQPQHF. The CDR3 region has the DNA TGCGCCAGCAGCCAAGAGGAGGGACAGCCCCAGCATTTT.

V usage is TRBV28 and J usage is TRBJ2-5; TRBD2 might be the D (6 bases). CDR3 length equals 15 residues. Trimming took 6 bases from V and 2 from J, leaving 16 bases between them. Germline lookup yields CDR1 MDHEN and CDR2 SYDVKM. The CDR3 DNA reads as TGTGCCAGCAGACAACCCGGGACTCAACAAGAGACCCAGTACTTC. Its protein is CASRQPGTQQETQYF.

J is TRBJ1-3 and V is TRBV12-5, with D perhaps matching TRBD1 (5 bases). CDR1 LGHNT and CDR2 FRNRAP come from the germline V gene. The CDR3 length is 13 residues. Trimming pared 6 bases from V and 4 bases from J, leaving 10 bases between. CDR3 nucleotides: TGTGCTAGTGGGCAGGGTAAAGGAAACACCATATATTTT. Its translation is CASGQGKGNTIYF.

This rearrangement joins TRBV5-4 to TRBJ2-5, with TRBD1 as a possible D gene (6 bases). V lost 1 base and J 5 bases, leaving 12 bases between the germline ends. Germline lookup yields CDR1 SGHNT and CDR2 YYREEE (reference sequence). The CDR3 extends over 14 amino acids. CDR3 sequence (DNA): TGTGCCAGCAGCTTGTCCCAGGGGCTCGAGACCCAGTACTTC. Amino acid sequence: CASSLSQGLETQYF.